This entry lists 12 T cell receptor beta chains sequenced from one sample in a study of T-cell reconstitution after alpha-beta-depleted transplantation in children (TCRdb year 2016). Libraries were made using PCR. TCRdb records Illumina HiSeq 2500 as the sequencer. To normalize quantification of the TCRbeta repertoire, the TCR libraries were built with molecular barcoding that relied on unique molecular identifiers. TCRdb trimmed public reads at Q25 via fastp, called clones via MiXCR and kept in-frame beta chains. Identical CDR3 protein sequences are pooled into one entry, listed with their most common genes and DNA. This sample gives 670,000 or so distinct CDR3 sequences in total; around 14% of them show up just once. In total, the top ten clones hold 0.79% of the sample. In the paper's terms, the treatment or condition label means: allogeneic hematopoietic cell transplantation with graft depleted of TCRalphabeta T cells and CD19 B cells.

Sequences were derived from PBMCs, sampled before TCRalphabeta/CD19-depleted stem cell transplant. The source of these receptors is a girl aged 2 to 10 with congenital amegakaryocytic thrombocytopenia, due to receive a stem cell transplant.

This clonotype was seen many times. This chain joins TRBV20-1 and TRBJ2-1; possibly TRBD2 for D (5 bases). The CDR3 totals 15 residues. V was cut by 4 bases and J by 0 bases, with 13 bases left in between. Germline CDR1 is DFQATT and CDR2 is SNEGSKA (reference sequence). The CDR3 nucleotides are TGCAGTGCTACGAAGGACTCCCACTCCTACAATGAGCAGTTCTTC. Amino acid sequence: CSATKDSHSYNEQFF.

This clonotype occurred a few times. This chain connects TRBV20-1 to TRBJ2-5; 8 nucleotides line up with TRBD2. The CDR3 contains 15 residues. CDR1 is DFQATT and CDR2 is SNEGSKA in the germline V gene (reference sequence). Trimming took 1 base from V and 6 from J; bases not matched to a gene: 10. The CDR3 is CSARVSAGAEKTQYF. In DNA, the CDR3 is TGCAGTGCTAGAGTGTCAGCGGGAGCCGAGAAGACCCAGTACTTC.

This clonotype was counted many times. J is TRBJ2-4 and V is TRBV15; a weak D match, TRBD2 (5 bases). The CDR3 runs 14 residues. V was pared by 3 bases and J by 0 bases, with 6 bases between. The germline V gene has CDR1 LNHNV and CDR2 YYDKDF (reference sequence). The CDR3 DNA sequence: TGTGCCACCAGCAGGGACTTAGCCAAAAACATTCAGTACTTC. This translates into CATSRDLAKNIQYF.

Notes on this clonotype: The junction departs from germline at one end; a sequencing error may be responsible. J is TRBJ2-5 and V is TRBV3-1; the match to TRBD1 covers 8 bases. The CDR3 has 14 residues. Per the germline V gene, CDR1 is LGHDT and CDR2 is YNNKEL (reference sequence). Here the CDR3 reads CASTQRTGQETQYF. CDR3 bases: TGTGCCAGCACCCAAAGGACAGGGCAAGAGACCCAGTACTTC.

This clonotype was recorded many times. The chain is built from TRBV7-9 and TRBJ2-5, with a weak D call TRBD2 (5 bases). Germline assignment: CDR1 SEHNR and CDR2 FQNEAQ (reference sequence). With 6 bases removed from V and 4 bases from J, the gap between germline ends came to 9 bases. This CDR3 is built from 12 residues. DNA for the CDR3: TGTGCCAGCAGTCCACTAGGAGAGACCCAGTACTTC. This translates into CASSPLGETQYF.

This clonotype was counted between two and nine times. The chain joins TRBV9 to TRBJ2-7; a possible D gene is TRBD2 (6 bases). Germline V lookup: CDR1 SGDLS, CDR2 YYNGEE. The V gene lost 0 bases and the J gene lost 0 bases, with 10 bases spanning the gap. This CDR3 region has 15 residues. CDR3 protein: CASSVGGVLSYEQYF. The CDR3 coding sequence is TGTGCCAGCAGCGTAGGGGGGGTCCTCTCCTACGAGCAGTACTTC.

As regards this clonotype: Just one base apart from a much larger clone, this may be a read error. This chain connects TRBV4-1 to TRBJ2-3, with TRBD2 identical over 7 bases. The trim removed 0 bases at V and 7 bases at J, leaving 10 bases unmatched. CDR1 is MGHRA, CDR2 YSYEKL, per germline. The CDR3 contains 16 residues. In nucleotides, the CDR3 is TGCGCCAGCAGCCAAGAAGGAACAGCGGGACGGAATACGCAGTATTTT. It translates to CASSQEGTAGRNTQYF.

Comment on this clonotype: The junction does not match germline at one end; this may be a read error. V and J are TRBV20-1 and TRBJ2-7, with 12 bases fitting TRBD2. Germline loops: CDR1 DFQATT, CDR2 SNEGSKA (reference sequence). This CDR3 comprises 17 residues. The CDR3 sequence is CCASLAGGPILNYEQYF. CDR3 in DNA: TGCTGTGCTAGTCTAGCGGGAGGGCCCATCCTTAACTACGAGCAGTACTTC.

Here the CDR3 DNA reads TGTGCCAGCAGTGGGGGGACAGGTGGAAAGAAGGGCTACACCTTC. The encoded protein is CASSGGTGGKKGYTF. The V gene is TRBV6-1, the J gene TRBJ1-2, with 8 bases fitting TRBD1. Germline CDR1 is MNHNS and CDR2 is SASEGT. The CDR3 length is 15 residues. V lost 4 bases and J lost 8; bases outside the gene matches: 12.

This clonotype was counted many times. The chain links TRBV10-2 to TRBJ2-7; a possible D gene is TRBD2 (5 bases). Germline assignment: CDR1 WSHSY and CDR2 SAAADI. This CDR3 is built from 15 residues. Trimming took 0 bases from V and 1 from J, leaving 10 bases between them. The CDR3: CASSESLGSSYEQYF. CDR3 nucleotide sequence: TGCGCCAGCAGTGAGTCCTTAGGGAGTTCCTACGAGCAGTACTTC.

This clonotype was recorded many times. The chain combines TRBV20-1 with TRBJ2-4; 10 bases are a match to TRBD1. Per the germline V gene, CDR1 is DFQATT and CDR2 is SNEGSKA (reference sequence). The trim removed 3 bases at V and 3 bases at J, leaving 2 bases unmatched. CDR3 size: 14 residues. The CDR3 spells CSASGTGDKNIQYF. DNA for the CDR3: TGCAGTGCTAGTGGGACAGGGGACAAAAACATTCAGTACTTC.

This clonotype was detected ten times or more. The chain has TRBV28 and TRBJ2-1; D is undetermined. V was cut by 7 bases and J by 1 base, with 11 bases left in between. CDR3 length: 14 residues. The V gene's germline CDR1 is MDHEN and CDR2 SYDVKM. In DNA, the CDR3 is TGTGCCAGCATCCTCCGAGGTTCCTACAATGAGCAGTTCTTC. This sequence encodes CASILRGSYNEQFF.